The entry below gives a single T cell receptor (beta chain) sequence along with its context. Nothing much larger sits one base from this clone, and base qualities are not available. Library preparation was by the immunoSEQ multiplex PCR assay. For most patients, genomic DNA was isolated with the Qiagen DNeasy Blood and Tissue Kit and shipped frozen to Adaptive Biotechnologies for TCR sequencing. For most patients, genomic DNA was subjected to high-throughput TCR-beta CDR3 sequencing by Adaptive Biotechnologies. As for the original processing: TCR sequencing data for more than 15 patients were retrieved from Adaptive's ImmunoSEQ software; a few other patients were processed with MiXCR and VDJtools. CD4 versus CD8 sorting errors were corrected by removing sequences found in both subsets at a frequency ratio below 5:1. CDR3 nucleotide sequences shared between donor and recipient were removed because their origin could not be assigned. Alloreactive clones required at least 2-fold expansion over unstimulated cells and minimum CFSE-low frequency of 0.002% (template counts) or 0.001% (read counts). Mappable clones were those detected in sequenced pre-transplant spleen, lymph node, or MLR CFSE-low populations of the donor or recipient. The cumulative frequency of alloreactive clones was calculated as a percentage of all sequences, weighted by copy number. Not all clones reach the TCRdb copy of this immuneACCESS table, which keeps in-frame sequences only. Checked studies attribute under half of the gap to unresolved V genes and leave the rest unexplained. Clone size and the V and J calls come from that table; the DNA yielded D and trimming. Counted in this sample were 14,000 or so clones; 30% to 35% of them appeared once. Roughly 5% of the sample lies in the top ten.

The time point label, as the study defines it: cells obtained before transplantation from donor or recipient. Mixed lymphocyte reactions plated approximately 200,000 CFSE-labeled pre-transplant responders with approximately 200,000 irradiated violet-dye-labeled stimulators and were cultured for roughly 6 days. After the mixed lymphocyte reaction, proliferating CD3+CD4+CFSE-low and CD3+CD8+CFSE-low responder cells were FACS-sorted on a BD Influx sorter. The CDR3 measures 16 amino acids from cysteine to phenylalanine. Here the CDR3 DNA is all that survives: 48 bases in frame from base 1. The germline V gene gives CDR1 as SGHRS and CDR2 as YFSETQ. Here V drops 5 bases and J drops 4 bases, and the junction holds 12 bases not matched to any gene. This entry belongs to a study of graft-versus-host responses after intestinal transplantation (dated by TCRdb to the early 2020s). With regard to the full study: Recipients received multivisceral, liver-intestinal, or isolated intestinal transplants. To identify alloreactive clones, pre-transplant mixed lymphocyte reaction products were sequenced and compared with unstimulated pre-transplant donor and recipient T cells. The cohort enrolled 20 to 30 intestinal transplant recipients including one retransplant, and a few patients lacking pretransplant specimens were excluded. Graft-versus-host and host-versus-graft alloreactive T cell clones were tracked in the graft, circulation and bone marrow after intestinal transplantation using bulk TCR-beta CDR3 sequencing. Instead of going to the commercial service, samples from a few later patients were sequenced in-house on an Illumina MiSeq and processed with MiXCR. Donor T cell macrochimerism was defined as a peak of at least 4% donor T cells among recipient peripheral blood mononuclear cells. Every recipient was given anti-thymocyte globulin induction, then maintenance tacrolimus and steroids for about three years.

What the work shows at the level of the full study, not this receptor alone: Early after transplant, peak levels of circulating GvH clones were found to be associated with declines in HvG clones. In the allografts of patients with donor T cell macrochimerism, GvH to HvG T cell clonal ratios were high. GvH clones were detected in recipient bone marrow, and some appeared earlier in ileal mucosa or blood, consistent with an intestinal mucosal origin. Conclusions were limited by the relatively low number and heterogeneity of intestinal transplant patients.

The material sequenced was alloreactive CD4+ T cells from a mixed lymphocyte reaction culture, taken before intestinal transplant. This sample's cell subset or site label indicates: CFSE-low proliferating T cells sorted from approximately 6-day pre-transplant mixed lymphocyte reaction (GvH or HvG direction). The receptor chain draws on TRBV5-1 and TRBJ1-2, and 9 junction bases match TRBD1. The receptor was isolated from a human patient who received an intestinal transplant. The DNA reads as follows: TGCGCCAGCAGTCCGGACAGGGGAGTTCGGAGCTATGGCTACACCTTC. Its product reads: CASSPDRGVRSYGYTF.